This T cell receptor (beta chain) was recovered during a study of T-cell reconstitution after alpha-beta-depleted transplantation in children. CDR1 SGHRS and CDR2 YFSETQ come from the germline V gene. V lost 0 bases and J 1 base, leaving 13 bases between the germline ends. The CDR3 contains 16 residues. The TCRbeta library incorporated unique molecular identifiers. TCRdb called the PCR reads again in MiXCR, with one record for every CDR3 protein. Of 450,000 to 600,000 distinct CDR3 sequences in the sample, around 19% were seen once. A few counts support this clonotype. The receptor's source is a human donor who donated a stem cell graft to a child with acute lymphoblastic leukemia. The rearrangement joins TRBV5-1 to TRBJ1-1; D gene unclear. The material sequenced was PBMCs from the stem cell graft donor, taken from the stem cell graft. The chain's CDR3 is CASSLVPQMRNTEAFF. DNA for the CDR3: TGCGCCAGCAGCTTGGTTCCCCAAATGAGGAACACTGAAGCTTTCTTT. Supplemented by reference TRBV5-1 and TRBJ1-1, the full variable domain reads KAGVTQTPRYLIKTRGQQVTLSCSPISGHRSVSWYQQTPGQGLQFLFEYFSETQRNKGNFPGRFSGRQFSNSRSEMNVSTLELGDSALYLCASSLVPQMRNTEAFFGQGTRLTVV.